This T cell receptor (beta chain) was captured by sequencing in a study of vaccination effects on CD4 cells after COVID-19. Overall study: Post-vaccine draws lagged the second dose by a median of 72 days.

Sequencing in the ViraFEST assay came after antigen-specific CD4+ T cells had been expanded with viral peptide pools, which were used to stimulate PBMC. Subsequent to less than 13 days of culture, CD4+ T cells were isolated. Participants were given two doses of BNT162b2 or mRNA-1273 vaccine. Testing of the vaccine recipients showed negative nucleocapsid antibodies and no prior SARS-CoV-2 infection. A half-medium replacement with IL-2 medium was carried out on days 3 and 7. CDR1 and CDR2 (germline): KGHDR, SFDVKD. The ends lost 4 bases at V and 9 bases at J; junction bases unmatched: 11. The CDR3 is made up of 15 amino acids. Concerning this clone: Its antigen is undetermined.

Sequencing used immunoSEQ multiplex PCR; TCRdb keeps in-frame clones, though not all of them. The repertoire holds tens of thousands of clones, with 76% as singletons. The chain recombines TRBV24-1 with TRBJ2-1; 7 bases are shared with TRBD1. This clonotype originated in a human donor who received a COVID-19 vaccine. The starting material was CD4+ T cells from PBMCs cultured with HCoV-OC43 spike peptides, obtained after COVID-19 vaccination. Subset in this sample: HCoV-OC43 spike overlapping peptide pool stimulation. CDR3 amino acids: CATSDPGRQGFEQFF. DNA for the CDR3: TGTGCCACCAGTGACCCAGGACGACAGGGATTTGAGCAGTTCTTC.